The rows below give T cell receptor beta chains drawn from one sample of a study of OX40 agonist ivuxolimab in advanced cancers. TCRdb's copy holds only in-frame clones and misses some; the assay was immunoSEQ multiplex PCR. This table holds 60,000 or so clones, 70% to 90% found once. This sample comprised CD4+ or CD8+ T cells sorted from blood, obtained in a trial of the OX40 agonist ivuxolimab. The receptors come from an adult with an advanced solid tumor such as melanoma, head and neck, liver or kidney cancer. CDR3s include the opening cysteine and the closing phenylalanine or tryptophan. Each record gives: CDR3 length, D gene, J gene, clone size, V gene, CDR3 protein, CDR3 DNA. A D gene is named only where the DNA matches it firmly. Clone size, where shown, is once, few, many, or a class for clones that have expanded.

length: 15; D: -; J: TRBJ2-2; size: -; V: TRBV6-5; CDR3: CASSRDPGGTGELFF; DNA: TGTGCCAGCAGTAGGGACCCAGGAGGTACCGGGGAGCTGTTTTTT
length: 13; D: -; J: TRBJ1-2; size: -; V: TRBV25-1; CDR3: CASSVTGLRGYTF; DNA: TGTGCCAGCAGTGTGACAGGTCTCCGTGGCTACACCTTC
length: 13; D: -; J: TRBJ1-1; size: few; V: TRBV9; CDR3: CASSAVSNTEAFF; DNA: TGTGCCAGCAGCGCTGTATCCAACACTGAAGCTTTCTTT
length: 16; D: TRBD2; J: TRBJ2-3; size: -; V: TRBV6-1; CDR3: CASSERGGGVPDTQYF; DNA: TGTGCCAGCAGTGAACGCGGCGGGGGGGTCCCAGATACGCAGTATTTT
length: 13; D: -; J: TRBJ1-2; size: -; V: TRBV27; CDR3: CASRRDANYGYTF; DNA: TGTGCCAGCAGGCGGGACGCCAACTATGGCTACACCTTC
length: 15; D: TRBD2; J: TRBJ2-5; size: few; V: TRBV29-1; CDR3: CSGSTSGGNQETQYF; DNA: TGCAGCGGCAGTACTAGCGGGGGCAATCAAGAGACCCAGTACTTC
length: 15; D: TRBD2; J: TRBJ2-1; size: -; V: TRBV5-1; CDR3: CATSLAGASYNEQFF; DNA: TGCGCCACCTCGCTAGCGGGGGCCTCATACAATGAGCAGTTCTTC
length: 13; D: -; J: TRBJ1-1; size: few; V: TRBV5-4; CDR3: CASSLDRDTEAFF; DNA: TGTGCCAGCAGCTTGGACAGAGACACTGAAGCTTTCTTT
length: 13; D: -; J: TRBJ2-1; size: -; V: TRBV6-1; CDR3: CATQQGLDNEQFF; DNA: TGTGCCACCCAGCAGGGCCTGGACAATGAGCAGTTCTTC
length: 16; D: -; J: TRBJ2-2; size: few; V: TRBV7-9; CDR3: CASSPSYRAGTGELFF; DNA: TGTGCCAGCAGTCCAAGTTACAGGGCTGGCACCGGGGAGCTGTTTTTT
length: 13; D: -; J: TRBJ1-2; size: -; V: TRBV6-1; CDR3: CASSEGGGYGYTF; DNA: TGTGCCAGCAGTGAGGGGGGGGGCTATGGCTACACCTTC
length: 13; D: -; J: TRBJ1-1; size: -; V: TRBV14; CDR3: CAGSQDRNTEAFF; DNA: TGTGCCGGCAGCCAAGATAGGAACACTGAAGCTTTCTTT
length: 12; D: -; J: TRBJ1-2; size: -; V: TRBV27; CDR3: CASSSQISGYTF; DNA: TGTGCCAGCAGTTCGCAGATCTCTGGCTACACCTTC
length: 13; D: -; J: TRBJ2-7; size: -; V: TRBV6-6; CDR3: CASSPRQRYEQYF; DNA: TGTGCCAGCAGTCCTCGACAGAGGTACGAGCAGTACTTC
length: 15; D: -; J: TRBJ1-2; size: -; V: TRBV21-1; CDR3: CASSKEMGTNYGYTF; DNA: TGTGCCAGCAGCAAAGAAATGGGGACTAACTATGGCTACACCTTC